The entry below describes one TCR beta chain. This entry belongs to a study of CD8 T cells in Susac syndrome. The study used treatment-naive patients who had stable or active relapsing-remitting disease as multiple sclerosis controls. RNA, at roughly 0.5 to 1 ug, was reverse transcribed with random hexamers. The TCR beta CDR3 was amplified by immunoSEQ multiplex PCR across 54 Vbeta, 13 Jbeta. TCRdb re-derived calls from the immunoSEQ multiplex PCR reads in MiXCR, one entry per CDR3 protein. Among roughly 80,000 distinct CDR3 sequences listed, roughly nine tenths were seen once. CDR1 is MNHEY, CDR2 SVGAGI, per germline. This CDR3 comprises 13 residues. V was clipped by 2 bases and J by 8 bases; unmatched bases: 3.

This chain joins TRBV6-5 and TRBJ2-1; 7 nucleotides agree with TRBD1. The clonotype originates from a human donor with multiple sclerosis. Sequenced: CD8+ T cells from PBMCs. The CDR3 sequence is CASSYRQGDEQFF. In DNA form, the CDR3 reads TGTGCCAGCAGTTACCGTCAGGGGGATGAGCAGTTCTTC.